The 7 T cell receptor beta chains listed next were all sequenced from one sample in a study of blood T cells in healthy people across ages. It was with a sample-barcoded 5' primer and a J-beta primer mix that a second PCR of roughly 6 to 12 cycles was run. TCRdb re-analysed the 5' RACE reads in MiXCR, keeping a single row per CDR3 protein. The sample lists 1.5 million to 2 million distinct CDR3 sequences, approximately 50% occurring once. Material: blood. The receptors were sampled from a middle-aged woman in good health.

Many counts were recorded for this clonotype. The rearrangement uses TRBV7-2 and TRBJ2-7; TRBD1 matches 10 bases. Germline V gene lookup returns CDR1 SGHTA and CDR2 FQGNSA. V gave up 4 bases and J gave up 5 bases; unmatched junction bases: 8. The CDR3 has 15 residues. CDR3 nucleotide sequence: TGTGCCAGCAGCTCAACTGCGGGACAGGGGAACGAGCAGTACTTC. It specifies CASSSTAGQGNEQYF.

This chain connects TRBV7-2 to TRBJ2-1, with TRBD1 matching over 8 bases. V lost 1 base and J lost 3; bases outside the gene matches: 2. Germline V gives CDR1 SGHTA, CDR2 FQGNSA. CDR3 length: 15 amino acids. The CDR3 reads CASSLGGQDYNEQFF. For the CDR3, the DNA is TGTGCCAGCAGCTTAGGGGGACAGGACTACAATGAGCAGTTCTTC.

The chain recombines TRBV20-1 with TRBJ1-5; D is possibly TRBD1 (5 bases). Germline loops: CDR1 DFQATT, CDR2 SNEGSKA (reference sequence). CDR3 length: 16 amino acids. V shed 6 bases and J shed 1 base, with 19 bases lying between them. In nucleotides, the CDR3 is TGCAGTGCCCCGGGGGGGAGCACCGGGAGCAATCAGCCCCAGCATTTT. Its protein product is CSAPGGSTGSNQPQHF.

The chain carries TRBV28 and TRBJ2-1; unclear D gene. The CDR3 has 16 residues. Germline assignment: CDR1 MDHEN and CDR2 SYDVKM. V was clipped by 5 bases and J by 0 bases, with 14 bases between them. CDR3 loop: CASSEKTSSSYNEQFF. The CDR3 DNA reads TGTGCCAGCAGTGAGAAGACGTCAAGCTCCTACAATGAGCAGTTCTTC. The full variable domain, rest sourced from reference TRBV28 and TRBJ2-1, is DVKVTQSSRYLVKRTGEKVFLECVQDMDHENMFWYRQDPGLGLRLIYFSYDVKMKEKGDIPEGYSVSREKKERFSLILESASTNQTSMYLCASSEKTSSSYNEQFFGPGTRLTVL.

The chain combines TRBV27 with TRBJ1-1, with a tentative D call TRBD1 (5 bases). V shed 5 bases and J shed 7 bases, with 17 bases lying between them. The CDR3 is 14 amino acids. In germline, CDR1 is MNHEY, CDR2 SMNVEV (reference sequence). The CDR3: CASSPVGIGGEAFF. In DNA, the CDR3 is TGTGCCAGCAGTCCGGTGGGGATCGGGGGTGAAGCTTTCTTT.

The chain couples TRBV4-3 to TRBJ2-1; the D gene is possibly TRBD1 (7 bases). The CDR3 has 16 residues. The germline V gene encodes CDR1 LGHNA and CDR2 YSLEER. V dropped 0 bases and J dropped 0 bases, with 9 bases sitting between them. CDR3 loop: CASSQDQGGSYNEQFF. CDR3 bases: TGCGCCAGCAGCCAAGATCAGGGGGGCTCCTACAATGAGCAGTTCTTC.

The CDR3: CSAVQGGVSGANVLTF. The CDR3 coding sequence is TGCAGTGCCGTACAGGGAGGGGTCTCTGGGGCCAACGTCCTGACTTTC. V is TRBV20-1 and J is TRBJ2-6; weak D call: TRBD2 (7 bases). Germline CDR1 reads DFQATT; CDR2 reads SNEGSKA (reference sequence). V lost 6 bases and J 0 bases, leaving 15 bases between the germline ends. There are 16 residues in the CDR3.